This T cell receptor (beta chain) was found in a study of OX40 agonist ivuxolimab in advanced cancers. Across the whole study: Head and neck, renal cell, melanoma or hepatocellular carcinoma were the cancers that dose-escalation patients had.

Trimming at V came to 5 bases and at J to 6 bases, leaving 8 bases not matched to a gene. Per germline, CDR1 SGHTA and CDR2 FQGNSA. CDR3 length equals 15 residues. Using immunoSEQ multiplex PCR, the repertoire was profiled, and TCRdb retains in-frame clones only, with some absent. Counted here are 57,000 or so clones, roughly 84% occurring once; the ten biggest clones make up 4.7%. The receptor was isolated from an adult with an advanced solid tumor such as melanoma, head and neck, liver or kidney cancer. Sample: CD4+ or CD8+ T cells sorted from blood, taken in a trial of the OX40 agonist ivuxolimab. The chain uses TRBV7-2 and TRBJ2-1, with TRBD1 matching over 9 bases. The CDR3 nucleotides are TGTGCCAGCAGCCCGGGACAGGGATTTGTCAATGAGCAGTTCTTC. Its protein product is CASSPGQGFVNEQFF.